This T cell receptor beta chain was identified during a study of post-analysis software for immune sequencing data. The germline V gene has CDR1 SGHVS and CDR2 FNYEAQ. V shed 5 bases and J shed 6 bases, with 16 bases lying between them. This CDR3 spans 15 amino acids. Findings and limits, study-wide: Higher frequency in patients than in controls was seen for roughly five TRBV segments, with TRBV5-6, TRBV5-1 and TRBV20-1 among them. Versus controls, multiple sclerosis patients showed significantly lower diversity (normalized Chao1).

Note on this clonotype: The antigen remains unidentified.

cDNA libraries of TCR beta carried unique molecular identifiers. Using its own MiXCR run on the PCR reads, TCRdb lists one record per CDR3 protein. The sample holds approximately 730,000 distinct CDR3 sequences; 40% to 55% are singletons and the top ten take roughly 4.4%. The chain joins TRBV7-6 to TRBJ1-4; the D gene is possibly TRBD1 (5 bases). Sequencing input: blood. This sequence originates from a girl aged 10-17 years with multiple sclerosis. Here the CDR3 DNA reads TGTGCCAGCAGCATGGGGAGGCTGGGGGATGAAAAACTGTTTTTT. Protein sequence: CASSMGRLGDEKLFF.